This T cell receptor (beta chain) was identified during a study of blood T cell repertoires in COVID-19 (dated by TCRdb to 2018 to 2021). Regarding the research as a whole: Samples from collaborators originated in the United States, Italy and Spain and spanned both the acute and convalescent phases of COVID-19. The prospective study material was composed of cDNA or gDNA derived from T cells, B-cell-depleted T cells, or PBMCs. The dataset comprised deeply sampled blood TCRbeta repertoires from subjects exposed to, actively infected with, or recovered from COVID-19. The repertoires were released in a freely available public database meant as a resource for research on the immune response to SARS-CoV-2. The samples were drawn from two sources: the first 160 participants of the ongoing ImmuneRACE study, and 1,254 subjects contributed by 6 global collaborators. A de-identified subject ID, COVID-19 status, age in years and sex were almost always included in the sample metadata. HLA class I and class II types, where available, came from metadata supplied by the sample provider rather than from assay-based typing. Broader findings and caveats from the paper: The amount of clinical and demographic metadata varied by source and participant and was provided uncurated.

TCRbeta CDR3 regions were amplified from genomic DNA using the immunoSEQ Assay, a bias-controlled multiplex PCR. On the authors' methods: The number of nucleated cells in each sample was estimated by amplification of reference gene primers within the assay. To quantify the absolute abundance of each unique TCRbeta CDR3 rearrangement, sequence reads were collapsed and filtered. For each sample, productive Simpson clonality was calculated by taking the square root of Simpson's diversity index across productive rearrangements. The table was pulled from immuneACCESS by TCRdb, which kept in-frame rearrangements only. Such tables lose some clones; where checked, under half of the loss comes from unresolved V genes, and the rest has no known cause. The V and J calls and clone size are taken from that table; D and trimming were inferred from the DNA. The sample profile shows more than 85,000 clones; roughly 89% of them were found once. More than 5% of the sample is in the top ten clones.

Trimming at the junction amounts to 2 bases on V and 3 bases on J, and the germline ends lie 6 bases apart. CDR1 SGHRS and CDR2 YFSETQ are derived from the germline V gene. From the cysteine up to the phenylalanine, the CDR3 has a length of 13 residues. Solely the CDR3 DNA is kept, with 39 bases framed from the first base. Each collaborating institution followed its own protocols to collect whole blood in K2EDTA tubes. For TCRbeta analysis, collaborators shipped samples in one of three forms: frozen whole blood, isolated PBMCs, or DNA extracted from either of those sample types. A word on this clone: No antigen is known for it. Base-call qualities are not available, and no considerably larger clone is one nucleotide away.

Rearrangement joined TRBV5-1 to TRBJ2-1; TRBD2 is a possible D gene, resting on 5 matching bases. This TCR was recovered from a man in his sixties or seventies with acute or convalescent COVID-19. Specimen: peripheral blood. The DNA is TGCGCCAGCAGCTTCCGGGACTACAATGAGCAGTTCTTC. It specifies CASSFRDYNEQFF.